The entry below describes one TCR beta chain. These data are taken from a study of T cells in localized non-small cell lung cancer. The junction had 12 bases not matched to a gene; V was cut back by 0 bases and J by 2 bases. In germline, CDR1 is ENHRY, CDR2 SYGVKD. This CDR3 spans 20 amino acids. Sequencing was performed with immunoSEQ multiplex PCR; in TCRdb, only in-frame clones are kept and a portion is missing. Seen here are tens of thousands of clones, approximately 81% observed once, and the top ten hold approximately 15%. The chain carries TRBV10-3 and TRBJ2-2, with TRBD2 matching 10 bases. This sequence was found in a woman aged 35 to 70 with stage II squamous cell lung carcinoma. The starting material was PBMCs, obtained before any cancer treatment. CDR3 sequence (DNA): TGTGCCATCAGTGAGTCTATCGCTAGCGGGAGAGCCGTTAACACCGGGGAGCTGTTTTTT. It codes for CAISESIASGRAVNTGELFF.